Presented here are 20 T cell receptor beta chains from one specimen sequenced in a study of T cell responses to AZD1222 COVID-19 vaccine. This table comes from immunoSEQ multiplex PCR, and its TCRdb copy is limited to in-frame clones, with some not included. The data show around 28,000 clones, about 89% seen once. The sequences come from peripheral blood, collected on day 0 of AZD1222 vaccination. The receptors here all came from an adult in good health.

This clone was recorded a few times. This chain connects TRBV7-2 to TRBJ2-7, with TRBD2 as a possible D gene (6 bases). The V gene lost 3 bases and the J gene lost 12 bases, with 15 bases spanning the gap. Germline V lookup: CDR1 SGHTA, CDR2 FQGNSA. This CDR3 is 12 amino acids long. CDR3 in DNA: TGTGCCAGCAGCTTCGGACTACCCCCAATGTACTTC. This codes for CASSFGLPPMYF.

Written as DNA, the CDR3 is TGTGCCAGCAGTTTACTACCAAGGACTGAAGCTTTCTTT. Encoded protein: CASSLLPRTEAFF. The chain couples TRBV28 to TRBJ1-1; D is uncertain. CDR1 and CDR2 (germline): MDHEN, SYDVKM. This CDR3 is 13 amino acids long. Trimming removed 2 bases from V and 5 bases from J, with 9 bases in between.

The chain employs TRBV5-5 and TRBJ1-5; perhaps TRBD1 as D (6 bases). The V end was cut by 6 bases, the J end by 0 bases, with 16 bases between. The CDR3 totals 16 residues. From germline, CDR1 is SGHKS and CDR2 YYEKEE (reference sequence). The CDR3 region is CASTPSGQYSNQPQHF. CDR3 bases: TGTGCCAGCACCCCCTCCGGACAGTATAGCAATCAGCCCCAGCATTTT.

The chain couples TRBV20-1 to TRBJ1-2; D remains ambiguous. Germline assignment: CDR1 DFQATT and CDR2 SNEGSKA (reference sequence). This CDR3 region has 10 residues. V was shortened by 5 bases and J by 4 bases, with 5 bases between the two germline ends. CDR3 loop: CSAGPYGYTF. The CDR3 nucleotides are TGCAGTGCTGGACCCTATGGCTACACCTTC.

This clone showed up just a few times. This chain uses TRBV7-9 with TRBJ2-7; TRBD1 aligns across 10 bases. In germline, CDR1 is SEHNR, CDR2 FQNEAQ (reference sequence). This CDR3 comprises 15 residues. V shed 5 bases, J shed 4 bases, and the junction held 8 bases outside the gene matches. DNA of the CDR3: TGTGCCAGCAGCCTGACAGGGGGCATTGGGTACGAGCAGTACTTC. This translates into CASSLTGGIGYEQYF.

The chain links TRBV24-1 to TRBJ2-1; TRBD2 aligns across 7 bases. Germline values: CDR1 KGHDR, CDR2 SFDVKD. The CDR3 contains 14 residues. V lost 6 bases and J lost 5; bases outside the gene matches: 6. DNA of the CDR3: TGTGCCACCAGTTCCTCCGGGACTAACAATGAGCAGTTCTTC. Protein: CATSSSGTNNEQFF.

The V gene is TRBV12-3 or TRBV12-4, the J gene TRBJ2-1, with D possibly being TRBD2 (7 bases). The CDR3 runs to 12 residues. V shed 8 bases and J shed 5 bases, with 10 bases lying between them. This CDR3 reads CASGRGNNEQFF. The CDR3 DNA reads TGTGCCAGCGGGAGGGGGAACAATGAGCAGTTCTTC.

This clone was seen more than once but under ten times. This rearrangement joins TRBV2 to TRBJ1-6; D possibly corresponds to TRBD1 (6 bases). Germline CDR1 and CDR2: SNHLY and FYNNEI. V lost 6 bases, J lost 10 bases, and 16 bases lay in between. The length of the CDR3 is 14 residues. CDR3 in DNA: TGTGCCAGCAGAACAGCAGGGGTAGGGTCACCCCTCCACTTT. This translates into CASRTAGVGSPLHF.

CDR3 nucleotides: TGTGCCAGCAGTTTATTGCTGGTGGGCAGGGGGCCGTACGAGCAGTACTTC. Translated, it gives CASSLLLVGRGPYEQYF. The chain recombines TRBV28 with TRBJ2-7; 8 bases align to TRBD1. There are 17 residues in the CDR3. Germline V lookup: CDR1 MDHEN, CDR2 SYDVKM. J gave up 4 bases and V 1 base, and 12 bases lay outside the gene matches.

The chain combines TRBV18 with TRBJ2-2; 11 bases line up with TRBD2. CDR1 is KGHSH, CDR2 LQKENI, per germline. CDR3 length: 17 amino acids. V was clipped by 3 bases and J by 0 bases; unmatched bases: 3. CDR3 protein: CASSPGTSGTNTGELFF. For the CDR3, the DNA is TGTGCCAGCTCACCCGGGACTAGCGGTACGAACACCGGGGAGCTGTTTTTT.

The V and J genes are TRBV7-9 and TRBJ1-2; tentatively, D is TRBD1 (5 bases). The CDR3 has 12 amino acids. Germline V lookup: CDR1 SEHNR, CDR2 FQNEAQ (reference sequence). Trimming shortened V by 6 bases and J by 8 bases, and 13 bases separated the two germline ends. The chain's CDR3 is CASRLGVGGYTF. The CDR3 DNA reads TGTGCCAGCAGGTTGGGGGTTGGGGGCTACACCTTC.

The gene calls are TRBV5-1 and TRBJ2-1, with D perhaps matching TRBD1 (5 bases). V gave up 0 bases and J gave up 1 base, with 11 bases separating them. Germline CDR1 and CDR2: SGHRS and YFSETQ. The CDR3 contains 16 residues. Here the CDR3 DNA reads TGCGCCAGCAGCTTGGGGCCCCACAGGTCCTACAATGAGCAGTTCTTC. Its translation: CASSLGPHRSYNEQFF.

This clone was counted only a few times. The V and J genes are TRBV5-1 and TRBJ1-4; D not resolved. The ends were cut back, 2 bases at V and 4 bases at J, with 9 bases in the middle. The length of the CDR3 is 14 residues. From germline, CDR1 is SGHRS and CDR2 YFSETQ. The CDR3 DNA follows: TGCGCCAGCAGCTTCTACAGCTTTAATGAAAAACTGTTTTTT. As protein: CASSFYSFNEKLFF. The entire variable domain, with the rest obtained from reference TRBV5-1 and TRBJ1-4, is as follows: KAGVTQTPRYLIKTRGQQVTLSCSPISGHRSVSWYQQTPGQGLQFLFEYFSETQRNKGNFPGRFSGRQFSNSRSEMNVSTLELGDSALYLCASSFYSFNEKLFFGSGTQLSVL.

J is TRBJ2-7 and V is TRBV19, with 10 positions matching TRBD1. The CDR3 totals 15 residues. Germline-derived CDR1 and CDR2 are LNHDA and SQIVND (reference sequence). The ends lost 5 bases at V and 5 bases at J; junction bases unmatched: 9. The CDR3 protein is CASSHRDRGFHEQYF. The DNA of the CDR3 is TGTGCCAGTAGTCATCGGGACAGGGGATTCCACGAGCAGTACTTC.

The chain couples TRBV19 to TRBJ1-4; D remains unclear. Germline V gene data show CDR1 as LNHDA and CDR2 as SQIVND (reference sequence). Deletions cut 4 bases from V and 3 bases from J, with 12 bases between. The CDR3 has 15 amino acids. The CDR3: CASSTQTGPNEKLFF. The DNA of the CDR3 is TGTGCCAGTAGTACGCAGACGGGTCCTAATGAAAAACTGTTTTTT.

The chain is built from TRBV28 and TRBJ2-7; the match to TRBD1 covers 8 bases. V was pared by 6 bases and J by 9 bases, with 7 bases of the junction left unmatched. This CDR3 is 12 amino acids long. CDR1 MDHEN and CDR2 SYDVKM come from the germline V gene. The CDR3 nucleotides read TGTGCCAGCAGGAGGGACAGGTCTGGGCAGTACTTC. It yields the protein CASRRDRSGQYF.

The chain uses TRBV15 and TRBJ2-1, with 7 bases matching TRBD1. This CDR3 region has 14 residues. The V gene's germline CDR1 is LNHNV and CDR2 YYDKDF (reference sequence). With V trimmed by 3 bases and J by 4 bases, 3 bases remained unmatched. The CDR3 protein is CATSRGTAYNEQFF. The CDR3 DNA follows: TGTGCCACCAGCAGGGGGACAGCTTACAATGAGCAGTTCTTC.

Comment on this clone: Because the CDR3's place on the DNA is in doubt, the DNA is left out and the CDR3 is given as listed by TCRdb. The V gene is TRBV21-1, the J gene TRBJ2-3. TRBV21-1 has pseudogene status. The CDR3 spans 14 amino acids, including both terminal residues. The CDR3 spells CASSKFGLGNTQYF.

This rearrangement joins TRBV11-3 to TRBJ2-6; 11 nucleotides agree with TRBD1. The germline gives CDR1 SGHNT, CDR2 YENEEA. The CDR3 length is 20 residues. V trimming: 4 bases; J trimming: 1 base; junction bases outside the gene matches: 12. Here the CDR3 reads CASSSTRDRGISSGANVLTF. The CDR3 DNA sequence: TGTGCCAGCAGCTCTACCCGGGACAGGGGGATCTCGTCTGGGGCCAACGTCCTGACTTTC.

V and J are TRBV30 and TRBJ1-6; D not resolved. This CDR3 contains 13 residues. V was shortened by 2 bases and J by 1 base, with 3 bases between the two germline ends. Per the germline V gene, CDR1 is GTSNPN and CDR2 is SVGIG (reference sequence). CDR3 DNA sequence: TGTGCCTGGAGTTCTTCCTATAATTCACCCCTCCACTTT. Its translation is CAWSSSYNSPLHF.